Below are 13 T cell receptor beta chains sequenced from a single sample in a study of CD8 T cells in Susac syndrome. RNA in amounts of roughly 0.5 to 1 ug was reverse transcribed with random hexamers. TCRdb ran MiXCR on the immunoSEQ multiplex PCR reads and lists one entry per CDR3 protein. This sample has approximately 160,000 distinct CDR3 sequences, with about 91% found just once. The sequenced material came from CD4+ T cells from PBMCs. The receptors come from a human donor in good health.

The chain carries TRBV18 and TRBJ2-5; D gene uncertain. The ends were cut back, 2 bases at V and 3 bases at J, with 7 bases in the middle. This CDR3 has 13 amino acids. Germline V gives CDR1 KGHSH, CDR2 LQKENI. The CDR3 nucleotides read TGTGCCAGCTCACCAAATGAAGAAGAGACCCAGTACTTC. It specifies CASSPNEEETQYF. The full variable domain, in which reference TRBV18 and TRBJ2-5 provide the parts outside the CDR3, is NAGVMQNPRHLVRRRGQEARLRCSPMKGHSHVYWYRQLPEEGLKFMVYLQKENIIDESGMPKERFSAEFPKEGPSILRIQQVVRGDSAAYFCASSPNEEETQYFGPGTRLLVL.

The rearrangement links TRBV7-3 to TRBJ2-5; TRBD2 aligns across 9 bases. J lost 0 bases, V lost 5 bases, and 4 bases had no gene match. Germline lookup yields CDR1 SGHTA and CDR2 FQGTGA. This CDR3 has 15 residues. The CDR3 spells CASSQLAGYQETQYF. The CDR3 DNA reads TGTGCCAGCAGCCAACTAGCGGGTTACCAAGAGACCCAGTACTTC.

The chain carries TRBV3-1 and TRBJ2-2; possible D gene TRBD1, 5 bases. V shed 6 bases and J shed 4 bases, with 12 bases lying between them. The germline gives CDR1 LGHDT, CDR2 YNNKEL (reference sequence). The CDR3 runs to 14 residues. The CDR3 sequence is CASRLTQVTGELFF. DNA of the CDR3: TGTGCCAGCAGACTAACACAGGTCACCGGGGAGCTGTTTTTT.

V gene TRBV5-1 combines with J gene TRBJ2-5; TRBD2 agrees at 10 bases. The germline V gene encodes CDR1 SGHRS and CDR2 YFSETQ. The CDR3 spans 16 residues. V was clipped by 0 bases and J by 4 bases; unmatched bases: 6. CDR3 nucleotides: TGCGCCAGCAGCTTGGCTAGCGGGGGTTATGGAGAGACCCAGTACTTC. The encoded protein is CASSLASGGYGETQYF.

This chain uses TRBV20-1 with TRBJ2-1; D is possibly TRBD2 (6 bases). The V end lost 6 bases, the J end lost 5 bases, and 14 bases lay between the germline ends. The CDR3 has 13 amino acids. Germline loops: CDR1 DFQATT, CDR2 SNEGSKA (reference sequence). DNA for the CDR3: TGCAGTGCCCCGCGAGCGGGCAACAATGAGCAGTTCTTC. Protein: CSAPRAGNNEQFF.

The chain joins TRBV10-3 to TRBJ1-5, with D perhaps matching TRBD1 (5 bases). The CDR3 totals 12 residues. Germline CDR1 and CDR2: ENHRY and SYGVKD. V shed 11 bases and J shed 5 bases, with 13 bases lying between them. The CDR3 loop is CAAGTLHQPQHF. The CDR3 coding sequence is TGTGCCGCGGGGACGTTACATCAGCCCCAGCATTTT.

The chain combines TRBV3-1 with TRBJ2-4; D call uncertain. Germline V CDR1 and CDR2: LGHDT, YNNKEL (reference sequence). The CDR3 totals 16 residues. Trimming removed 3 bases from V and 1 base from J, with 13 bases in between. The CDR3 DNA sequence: TGTGCCAGCAGCCATTCTTTCTCCGTCGCCAAAAACATTCAGTACTTC. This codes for CASSHSFSVAKNIQYF.

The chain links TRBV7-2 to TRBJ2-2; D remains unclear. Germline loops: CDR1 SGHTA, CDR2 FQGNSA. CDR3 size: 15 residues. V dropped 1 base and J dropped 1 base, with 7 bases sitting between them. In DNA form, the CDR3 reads TGTGCCAGCAGCTTAGGGGTCGGGAACACCGGGGAGCTGTTTTTT. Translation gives CASSLGVGNTGELFF.

CDR3 in DNA: TGTGCCCACCGAGACAGGGGCGAGACCCAGTACTTC. This translates into CAHRDRGETQYF. V and J are TRBV2 and TRBJ2-5; 8 positions match TRBD1. There are 12 residues in the CDR3. From germline, CDR1 is SNHLY and CDR2 FYNNEI. After removal of 11 bases from V and 5 bases from J, the junction contained 7 bases not matched to a gene.

CDR3 nucleotide sequence: TGTGCCAGCAGTTTTAAGGGAGGAACTGAAGCTTTCTTT. Amino acids: CASSFKGGTEAFF. The chain joins TRBV12-3 or TRBV12-4 to TRBJ1-1, with D hard to call. Trimming took off 3 bases at V and 5 bases at J, with 10 bases between the two ends. The CDR3 sequence is 13 residues long.

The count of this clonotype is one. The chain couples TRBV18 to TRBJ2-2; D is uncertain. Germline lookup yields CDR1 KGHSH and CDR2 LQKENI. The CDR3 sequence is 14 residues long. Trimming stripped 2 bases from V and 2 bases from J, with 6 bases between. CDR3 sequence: CASSPDFNTGELFF. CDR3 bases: TGTGCCAGCTCACCAGACTTTAACACCGGGGAGCTGTTTTTT.

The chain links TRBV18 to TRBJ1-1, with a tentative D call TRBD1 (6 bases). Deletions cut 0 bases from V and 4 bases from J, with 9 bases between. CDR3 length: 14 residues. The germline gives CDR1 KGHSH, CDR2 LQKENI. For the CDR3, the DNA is TGTGCCAGCTCACCACCAGGGGGGCTCACTGAAGCTTTCTTT. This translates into CASSPPGGLTEAFF. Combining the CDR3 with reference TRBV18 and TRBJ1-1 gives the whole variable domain NAGVMQNPRHLVRRRGQEARLRCSPMKGHSHVYWYRQLPEEGLKFMVYLQKENIIDESGMPKERFSAEFPKEGPSILRIQQVVRGDSAAYFCASSPPGGLTEAFFGQGTRLTVV.

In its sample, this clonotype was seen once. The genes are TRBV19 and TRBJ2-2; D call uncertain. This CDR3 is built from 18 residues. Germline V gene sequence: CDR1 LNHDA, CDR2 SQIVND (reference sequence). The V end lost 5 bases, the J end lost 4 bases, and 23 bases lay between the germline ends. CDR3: CASSPYSKGPKATGELFF. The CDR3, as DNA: TGTGCCAGTAGTCCCTACTCGAAAGGCCCCAAAGCCACCGGGGAGCTGTTTTTT.